This TCR beta chain is drawn from a study of identical twins. General study findings and limits: The study based its conclusions on cross-sectional statistical analysis and did not follow the same donors.

Template switching added a universal primer site; cDNA carried unique molecular identifiers. TCRdb re-derived calls from the 5' RACE reads in MiXCR, one entry per CDR3 protein. In the table there are approximately 500,000 distinct CDR3 sequences, 20% to 25% of which are singletons. This clonotype was counted a few times. Antigen: not known. The V and J ends lost 4 bases and 5 bases, in that order; junction bases with no gene match: 8. The germline gives CDR1 SGHRS, CDR2 YFSETQ. The CDR3 is made up of 14 amino acids. Healthy Caucasians made up all donors. These data were likewise used in another study, on T cells expressing NK-cell markers. That publication notes: Alpha-beta TCR T cells were the sole sorting target in several experiments, owing to an anti-gamma-delta TCR antibody.

The rearrangement joins TRBV5-1 to TRBJ2-7, with TRBD2 matching over 8 bases. The TCR was taken from a woman in her late teens or twenties in good health. Sample: CD4+ T cells sorted from blood. The CDR3 is CASSVGLVGHEQYF. The CDR3 nucleotides read TGCGCCAGCAGCGTGGGACTAGTGGGACACGAGCAGTACTTC.